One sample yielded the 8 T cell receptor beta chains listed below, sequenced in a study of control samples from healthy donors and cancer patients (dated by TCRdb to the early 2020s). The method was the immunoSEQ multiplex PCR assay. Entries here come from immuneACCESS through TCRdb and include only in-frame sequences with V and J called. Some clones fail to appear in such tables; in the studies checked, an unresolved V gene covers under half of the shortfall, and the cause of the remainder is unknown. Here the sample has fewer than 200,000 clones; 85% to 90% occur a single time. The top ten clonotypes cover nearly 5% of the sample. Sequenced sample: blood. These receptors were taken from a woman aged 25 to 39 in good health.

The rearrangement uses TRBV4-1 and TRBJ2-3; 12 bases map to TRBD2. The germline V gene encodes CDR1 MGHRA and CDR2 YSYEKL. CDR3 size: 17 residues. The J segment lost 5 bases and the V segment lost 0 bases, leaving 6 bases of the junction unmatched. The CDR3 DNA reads TGCGCCAGCAGCCAAGAACCTAGCGGGGGGGCAAGAGATACGCAGTATTTT. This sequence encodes CASSQEPSGGARDTQYF.

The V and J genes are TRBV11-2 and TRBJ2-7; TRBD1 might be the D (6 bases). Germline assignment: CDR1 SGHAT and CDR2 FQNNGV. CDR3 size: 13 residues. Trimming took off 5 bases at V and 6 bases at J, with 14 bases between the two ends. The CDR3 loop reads CASSPNTGLEQYF. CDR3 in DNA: TGTGCCAGCAGCCCAAATACAGGGCTCGAGCAGTACTTC.

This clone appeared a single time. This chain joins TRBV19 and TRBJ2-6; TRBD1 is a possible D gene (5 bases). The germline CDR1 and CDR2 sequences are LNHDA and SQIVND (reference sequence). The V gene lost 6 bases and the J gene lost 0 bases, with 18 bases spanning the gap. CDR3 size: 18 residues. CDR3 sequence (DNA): TGTGCCAGTAGGATGCCAGGGTATCCCAGCTCTGGGGCCAACGTCCTGACTTTC. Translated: CASRMPGYPSSGANVLTF.

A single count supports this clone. The CDR3 DNA reads as TGTGCCACCAGTGGGGACAGGGGCATGTGGGAGCAGTACGTC. Its protein is CATSGDRGMWEQYV. The chain is built from TRBV24-1 and TRBJ2-7; TRBD1 matches 10 bases. CDR1 and CDR2 from the germline V gene are KGHDR and SFDVKD. CDR3 length: 14 residues. V lost 5 bases to trimming and J lost 7 bases; unmatched junction nucleotides: 7.

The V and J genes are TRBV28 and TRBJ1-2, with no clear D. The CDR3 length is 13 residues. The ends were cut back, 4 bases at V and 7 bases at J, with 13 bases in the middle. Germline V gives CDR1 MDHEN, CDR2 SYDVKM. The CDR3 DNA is TGTGCCAGCAGTTCATACCTCGCGCTTGGCTACACCTTC. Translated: CASSSYLALGYTF.

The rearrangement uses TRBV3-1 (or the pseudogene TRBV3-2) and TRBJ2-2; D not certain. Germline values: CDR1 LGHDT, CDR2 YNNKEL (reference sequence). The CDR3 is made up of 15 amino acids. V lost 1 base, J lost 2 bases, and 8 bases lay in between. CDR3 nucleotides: TGTGCCAGCAGCCAAGGCTTAGGCAACACCGGGGAGCTGTTTTTT. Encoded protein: CASSQGLGNTGELFF.

DNA of the CDR3: TGTGCCAGCAGCCAATTCAGCGGGAGGGCTTACAATGAGCAGTTCTTC. Translated: CASSQFSGRAYNEQFF. The chain is built from TRBV7-6 and TRBJ2-1; 10 bases are shared with TRBD2. Germline CDR1 reads SGHVS; CDR2 reads FNYEAQ. V was clipped by 5 bases and J by 4 bases; unmatched bases: 8. This CDR3 contains 16 residues.

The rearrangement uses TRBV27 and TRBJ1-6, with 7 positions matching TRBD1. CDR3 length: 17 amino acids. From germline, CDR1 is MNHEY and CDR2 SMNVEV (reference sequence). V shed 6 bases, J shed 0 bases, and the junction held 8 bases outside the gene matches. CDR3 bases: TGTGCCAGCAGCCTCACCCACAGGGGCTCCTATAATTCACCCCTCCACTTT. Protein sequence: CASSLTHRGSYNSPLHF.